One and the same sample provided the 20 T cell receptor beta chains below, sequenced in a study of blood T cell repertoires in COVID-19. Assay: immunoSEQ multiplex PCR; the TCRdb copy retains only in-frame clones and omits some. Altogether roughly 310,000 clones are present, roughly 88% being singletons, with the ten largest covering approximately 4%. Sequenced: peripheral blood. The receptors were gathered from a woman aged 45-60 years with active or convalescent COVID-19.

This chain joins TRBV6-6 and TRBJ1-1, with TRBD1 matching 8 bases. V shed 6 bases and J 4 bases; nucleotides not matched to a gene: 10. This CDR3 has 15 residues. Germline assignment: CDR1 MNHNY and CDR2 SVGAGI (reference sequence). The chain's CDR3 is CASSRRQGRTTEAFF. As DNA, the CDR3 is TGTGCCAGCAGCCGTAGACAGGGGAGGACCACTGAAGCTTTCTTT.

This clone was seen only once. This chain joins TRBV4-2 and TRBJ2-5, with no clear D. The CDR3 is made up of 13 amino acids. Trimming took off 2 bases at V and 5 bases at J, with 9 bases between the two ends. Germline CDR1 and CDR2: LGHNA and YNFKEQ. The CDR3 region is CASSQRTSETQYF. Written as DNA, the CDR3 is TGTGCCAGCAGCCAAAGAACGAGTGAGACCCAGTACTTC.

This clone was picked up one time. This chain links TRBV7-2 with TRBJ2-7, with a possible D match to TRBD1 (5 bases). Germline CDR1 and CDR2: SGHTA and FQGNSA. The CDR3 extends over 15 amino acids. V was cut by 1 base and J by 7 bases, with 17 bases left in between. For the CDR3, the DNA is TGTGCCAGCAGCTTAGTAGGGGTACTCCTGGGGGAGCAGTACTTC. Protein: CASSLVGVLLGEQYF.

The CDR3 region is CAISPGTGDGANVLTF. The CDR3, as DNA: TGTGCCATCAGTCCCGGGACAGGGGATGGGGCCAACGTCCTGACTTTC. The V and J genes are TRBV10-3 and TRBJ2-6; TRBD1 matches at 10 bases. Trimming removed 5 bases from V and 3 bases from J; junction bases left unmatched: 4. The CDR3 extends over 16 amino acids. The germline CDR1 and CDR2 sequences are ENHRY and SYGVKD.

The V gene is TRBV4-1, the J gene TRBJ2-3; 9 bases are shared with TRBD1. The germline V gene encodes CDR1 MGHRA and CDR2 YSYEKL. V lost 4 bases, J lost 3 bases, and 8 bases stayed unmatched. This CDR3 is built from 16 residues. The CDR3: CASSPDPGQGTDTQYF. The CDR3 nucleotides are TGCGCCAGCAGCCCAGACCCAGGACAGGGGACAGATACGCAGTATTTT.

This chain joins TRBV5-4 and TRBJ1-2; 11 bases agree with TRBD1. The V gene end was trimmed by 0 bases and the J gene end by 4 bases; junction bases not matched to a gene: 11. Germline V gene sequence: CDR1 SGHNT, CDR2 YYREEE (reference sequence). The length of the CDR3 is 18 residues. The CDR3, as DNA: TGTGCCAGCAGCTTGGGTCCCTTGGGGGGACAGGGGGTCTATGGCTACACCTTC. It codes for CASSLGPLGGQGVYGYTF.

This rearrangement joins TRBV4-2 to TRBJ2-7, with TRBD2 identical over 11 bases. The junction had 8 bases not matched to a gene; V was cut back by 4 bases and J by 0 bases. Looked up from germline, CDR1 is LGHNA and CDR2 is YNFKEQ. This CDR3 is built from 17 residues. CDR3: CASSPIMGLAASYEQYF. CDR3 bases: TGTGCCAGCAGCCCTATAATGGGACTAGCGGCCTCCTACGAGCAGTACTTC.

The chain employs TRBV18 and TRBJ1-2; 7 nucleotides agree with TRBD1. The V gene's germline CDR1 is KGHSH and CDR2 LQKENI. The CDR3 covers 15 residues. The V and J ends lost 5 bases and 3 bases, in that order; junction bases with no gene match: 9. The CDR3 coding sequence is TGTGCCAGCTCATCAAATACAGGGGATCACTATGGCTACACCTTC. Translating it yields CASSSNTGDHYGYTF.

This clone was recorded once. The chain uses TRBV7-6 and TRBJ2-5, with a tentative D call TRBD2 (6 bases). The CDR3 extends over 16 amino acids. From germline, CDR1 is SGHVS and CDR2 FNYEAQ. V gave up 5 bases and J gave up 2 bases, with 18 bases separating them. The CDR3, as DNA: TGTGCCAGCAGCGGCCGCTGGGGACTTACTCAAGAGACCCAGTACTTC. Translation gives CASSGRWGLTQETQYF. Full variable domain (missing parts from reference TRBV7-6 and TRBJ2-5): GAGVSQSPRYKVTKRGQDVALRCDPISGHVSLYWYRQALGQGPEFLTYFNYEAQQDKSGLPNDRFSAERPEGSISTLTIQRTEQRDSAMYRCASSGRWGLTQETQYFGPGTRLLVL.

The chain couples TRBV4-3 to TRBJ1-1; no clear D. The CDR3 sequence is 13 residues long. With 0 bases removed from V and 8 bases from J, the gap between germline ends came to 10 bases. Germline V gives CDR1 LGHNA, CDR2 YSLEER. CDR3 nucleotides: TGCGCCAGCAGCCAAGATTCGGAGGGAGAAGCTTTCTTT. Translation gives CASSQDSEGEAFF.

J is TRBJ1-5 and V is TRBV4-1; 7 positions match TRBD1. The V segment lost 1 base and the J segment 2 bases; nucleotides outside the gene matches: 5. Germline CDR1 is MGHRA and CDR2 is YSYEKL. The CDR3 is 16 residues long. CDR3 in DNA: TGCGCCAGCAGCCAAGGCAACACAGGGGGCAATCAGCCCCAGCATTTT. Amino acids: CASSQGNTGGNQPQHF.

The chain is built from TRBV19 and TRBJ1-5; 7 bases are shared with TRBD1. V gave up 2 bases and J gave up 2 bases; unmatched junction bases: 6. Germline V CDR1 and CDR2: LNHDA, SQIVND (reference sequence). The CDR3 loop spans 16 amino acids. This chain's CDR3 is CASSIKGGSGNQPQHF. CDR3 in DNA: TGTGCCAGTAGTATAAAAGGGGGCTCGGGCAATCAGCCCCAGCATTTT.

This chain links TRBV5-5 with TRBJ2-7; TRBD1 aligns across 12 bases. This CDR3 has 16 residues. The V and J ends lost 0 bases and 5 bases, in that order; junction bases with no gene match: 6. Germline V gene data show CDR1 as SGHKS and CDR2 as YYEKEE (reference sequence). CDR3 in DNA: TGTGCCAGCAGCTTGGAGGGACAGGGGGCGTTTGACGAGCAGTACTTC. This sequence encodes CASSLEGQGAFDEQYF.

The rearrangement joins TRBV23-1 to TRBJ1-2; 8 bases are shared with TRBD1. TRBV23-1 is assigned to the ORF class and has an uncertain function. The CDR3 has 14 residues. With V trimmed by 5 bases and J by 4 bases, 6 bases remained unmatched. CDR3 nucleotide sequence: TGCGCCAGCAGTTGGACAGGGTTCATCTATGGCTACACCTTC. Its protein is CASSWTGFIYGYTF.

The chain has TRBV9 and TRBJ2-1, with 7 bases matching TRBD1. The germline CDR1 and CDR2 sequences are SGDLS and YYNGEE. V shed 4 bases and J 1 base; nucleotides not matched to a gene: 5. The CDR3 length is 15 residues. CDR3 nucleotides: TGTGCCAGCAGCCCAACAGGGGCGTCCTACAATGAGCAGTTCTTC. It encodes CASSPTGASYNEQFF.

The V call is TRBV29-1, the J call TRBJ2-7; TRBD2 is a possible D gene (6 bases). Germline assignment: CDR1 SQVTM and CDR2 ANQGSEA. CDR3 length equals 12 residues. Trimming took 4 bases from V and 0 from J, leaving 7 bases between them. CDR3 DNA: TGCAGCGTTGCGGGGGACTCCTACGAGCAGTACTTC. Translation: CSVAGDSYEQYF.

The chain uses TRBV30 and TRBJ2-2; the match to TRBD2 covers 8 bases. The CDR3 runs 16 residues. Looked up from germline, CDR1 is GTSNPN and CDR2 is SVGIG (reference sequence). After removal of 4 bases from V and 2 bases from J, the junction contained 9 bases not matched to a gene. CDR3 coding DNA: TGTGCCTGGAAATCGCCAGCGGGAGTCAACACCGGGGAGCTGTTTTTT. Translating gives CAWKSPAGVNTGELFF. The variable domain in full, with the rest retrieved from reference TRBV30 and TRBJ2-2, is SQTIHQWPATLVQPVGSPLSLECTVEGTSNPNLYWYRQAAGRGLQLLFYSVGIGQISSEVPQNLSASRPQDRQFILSSKKLLLSDSGFYLCAWKSPAGVNTGELFFGEGSRLTVL.

This clone was seen only a few times. The J gene is TRBJ1-2, the V gene TRBV5-5; 7 nucleotides line up with TRBD1. Germline V lookup: CDR1 SGHKS, CDR2 YYEKEE (reference sequence). This CDR3 is 13 amino acids long. Unmatched junction bases numbered 6, after V lost 5 bases and J lost 5 bases. CDR3 sequence reads: CASSFGQAYGYTF. As DNA, the CDR3 is TGTGCCAGCAGTTTCGGACAGGCGTATGGCTACACCTTC. Using reference TRBV5-5 and TRBJ1-2 for the parts outside the CDR3, the full variable domain is DAGVTQSPTHLIKTRGQQVTLRCSPISGHKSVSWYQQVLGQGPQFIFQYYEKEERGRGNFPDRFSARQFPNYSSELNVNALLLGDSALYLCASSFGQAYGYTFGSGTRLTVV.

The chain couples TRBV2 to TRBJ2-1; 7 bases match TRBD1. The CDR3 is made up of 14 amino acids. Trimming took 4 bases from V and 2 from J; bases not matched to a gene: 2. Germline V CDR1 and CDR2: SNHLY, FYNNEI. The CDR3 DNA sequence: TGTGCCAGCAGTGTAGGGGGCGCCTACAATGAGCAGTTCTTC. The encoded protein is CASSVGGAYNEQFF.

The chain carries TRBV19 and TRBJ2-1, with 8 nucleotides matching TRBD1. The germline gives CDR1 LNHDA, CDR2 SQIVND (reference sequence). J was trimmed by 0 bases and V by 3 bases; bases with no gene match: 10. This CDR3 is 18 amino acids long. The CDR3 nucleotides are TGTGCCAGTAGTATCCCGCGGACAGGGTCGAGCTCCTACAATGAGCAGTTCTTC. Translation gives CASSIPRTGSSSYNEQFF. Using reference TRBV19 and TRBJ2-1 for the parts outside the CDR3, the full variable domain is DGGITQSPKYLFRKEGQNVTLSCEQNLNHDAMYWYRQDPGQGLRLIYYSQIVNDFQKGDIAEGYSVSREKKESFPLTVTSAQKNPTAFYLCASSIPRTGSSSYNEQFFGPGTRLTVL.